Shown below are 27 T cell receptor beta chains from a single sample sequenced in a study of blood T cell repertoires in COVID-19. Sequencing used immunoSEQ multiplex PCR; TCRdb keeps in-frame clones, though not all of them. The table records around 450,000 clones, 90% of them present only once. Sequenced sample: PBMCs or T cells enriched from blood (not recorded which). These receptors came from a young man who had recovered from COVID-19.

The chain couples TRBV3-1 (or the pseudogene TRBV3-2) to TRBJ2-2, with D uncertain. Trimming took 5 bases from V and 1 from J, leaving 8 bases between them. Germline assignment: CDR1 LGHDT and CDR2 YNNKEL (reference sequence). The CDR3 is made up of 14 amino acids. DNA of the CDR3: TGTGCCAGCAGCTTCTCACAGAACACCGGGGAGCTGTTTTTT. Its protein product is CASSFSQNTGELFF.

The rearrangement links TRBV7-9 to TRBJ2-7, with 8 bases identical to TRBD1. Germline V gene data show CDR1 as SEHNR and CDR2 as FQNEAQ (reference sequence). The ends lost 4 bases at V and 2 bases at J; junction bases unmatched: 13. This CDR3 has 17 residues. CDR3 DNA sequence: TGTGCCAGCAGCTCCCAGTCCGGGACAGGAGCACCCTACGAGCAGTACTTC. This gives the protein CASSSQSGTGAPYEQYF.

The chain employs TRBV7-9 and TRBJ2-7, with a tentative D call TRBD2 (5 bases). CDR3 size: 14 residues. In germline, CDR1 is SEHNR, CDR2 FQNEAQ (reference sequence). V lost 8 bases, J lost 0 bases, and 14 bases lay in between. DNA of the CDR3: TGTGCCAGCCGATCCGGGGTAAACTCCTACGAGCAGTACTTC. It codes for CASRSGVNSYEQYF.

The rearrangement uses TRBV11-2 and TRBJ2-5; 9 positions match TRBD1. The CDR3 is 14 residues long. The ends lost 6 bases at V and 5 bases at J; junction bases unmatched: 7. Germline CDR1 is SGHAT and CDR2 is FQNNGV. The CDR3 protein is CASRYRGLGETQYF. CDR3 DNA: TGTGCCAGCAGGTACAGGGGGCTAGGGGAGACCCAGTACTTC.

This rearrangement joins TRBV10-2 to TRBJ1-1; D is perhaps TRBD1 (5 bases). V lost 6 bases and J lost 1, with 18 bases in between. Germline lookup yields CDR1 WSHSY and CDR2 SAAADI. This CDR3 contains 16 residues. The CDR3 spells CASRDEQASGNTEAFF. The CDR3 bases are TGCGCCAGCAGGGACGAACAGGCCTCGGGGAACACTGAAGCTTTCTTT.

The chain links TRBV10-3 to TRBJ1-1; D gene ambiguous. CDR1 and CDR2 from the germline V gene are ENHRY and SYGVKD. Trimming took 6 bases from V and 10 from J, leaving 15 bases between them. This CDR3 comprises 12 residues. This CDR3 is CAIRWTGGGAFF. The DNA for the CDR3 is TGTGCCATCAGATGGACGGGAGGAGGAGCTTTCTTT.

V usage is TRBV27 and J usage is TRBJ1-5; D call uncertain. Per the germline V gene, CDR1 is MNHEY and CDR2 is SMNVEV (reference sequence). CDR3 length: 13 amino acids. V was cut by 7 bases and J by 4 bases, with 11 bases left in between. DNA for the CDR3: TGTGCCAGCAAAAGCGAGTCAAATCAGCCCCAGCATTTT. Protein sequence: CASKSESNQPQHF.

The chain couples TRBV20-1 to TRBJ2-3, with a weak D call TRBD2 (5 bases). V was pared by 3 bases and J by 4 bases, with 8 bases between. Looked up from germline, CDR1 is DFQATT and CDR2 is SNEGSKA (reference sequence). The CDR3 has 12 residues. CDR3 sequence reads: CSASGGADTQYF. For the CDR3, the DNA is TGCAGTGCTAGTGGAGGAGCAGATACGCAGTATTTT.

This clone was seen a few times. V and J are TRBV11-2 and TRBJ2-1; 7 nucleotides agree with TRBD1. The V and J ends lost 0 bases and 10 bases, in that order; junction bases with no gene match: 6. This CDR3 has 14 amino acids. The germline V gene has CDR1 SGHAT and CDR2 FQNNGV. The CDR3 here is CASSLEGGSTEQFF. The CDR3 nucleotides are TGTGCCAGCAGCTTAGAAGGGGGCTCAACGGAGCAGTTCTTC.

V gene TRBV10-3 combines with J gene TRBJ1-1, with no clear D. Germline CDR1 and CDR2: ENHRY and SYGVKD. V was trimmed by 2 bases and J by 3 bases, leaving 4 bases between them. CDR3 length: 12 residues. CDR3 bases: TGTGCCATCAGTGAGACGGACACTGAAGCTTTCTTT. Translated, it gives CAISETDTEAFF.

This clone has just a few counts. This chain connects TRBV29-1 to TRBJ2-7, with TRBD2 matching 7 bases. V was pared by 3 bases and J by 1 base, with 15 bases of the junction left unmatched. CDR3 length: 17 amino acids. Germline V CDR1 and CDR2: SQVTM, ANQGSEA. In DNA, the CDR3 is TGCAGCGTTGACAGCGCCCCCGGGGAGGGGCATTCCTACGAGCAGTACTTC. Residues: CSVDSAPGEGHSYEQYF.

CDR3 amino acids: CASKDLGQPQHF. The DNA for the CDR3 is TGTGCCAGCAAGGACTTGGGTCAGCCCCAGCATTTT. The genes are TRBV6-5 and TRBJ1-5; unclear D gene. Germline-derived CDR1 and CDR2 are MNHEY and SVGAGI. The germline V and J ends were trimmed by 7 bases and 6 bases, with 10 bases remaining between them. This CDR3 region has 12 residues.

The rearrangement links TRBV14 to TRBJ1-3, with 7 nucleotides matching TRBD1. Germline V gene data show CDR1 as SGHDN and CDR2 as FVKESK. The length of the CDR3 is 16 residues. V shed 1 base and J 5 bases; nucleotides not matched to a gene: 8. CDR3 protein: CASSQVVWGQRNTIYF. The CDR3 region has the DNA TGTGCCAGCAGCCAAGTGGTGTGGGGACAGCGAAACACCATATATTTT. Full variable domain (outside the CDR3, taken from reference TRBV14 and TRBJ1-3): EAGVTQFPSHSVIEKGQTVTLRCDPISGHDNLYWYRRVMGKEIKFLLHFVKESKQDESGMPNNRFLAERTGGTYSTLKVQPAELEDSGVYFCASSQVVWGQRNTIYFGEGSWLTVV.

The chain joins TRBV3-1 (or the pseudogene TRBV3-2) to TRBJ2-2, with D possibly being TRBD1 (6 bases). Trimming left V 4 bases short and J 10 bases short, with 25 bases between. The CDR3 has 17 amino acids. CDR1 LGHDT and CDR2 YNNKEL come from the germline V gene (reference sequence). CDR3 protein: CASSLKTSPYRATELFF. CDR3 nucleotides: TGTGCCAGCAGCCTAAAGACCTCCCCTTACAGGGCGACGGAGCTGTTTTTT.

A single count supports this clone. This chain uses TRBV5-1 with TRBJ1-2; D call uncertain. With 0 bases removed from V and 8 bases from J, the gap between germline ends came to 8 bases. CDR3 length: 12 residues. Germline V gene sequence: CDR1 SGHRS, CDR2 YFSETQ. CDR3 in DNA: TGCGCCAGCAGCTTGGTGGGCGGGGGCTACACCTTC. This translates into CASSLVGGGYTF.

The chain carries TRBV7-9 and TRBJ1-2; 9 nucleotides match TRBD1. The CDR3 consists of 15 residues. V was clipped by 3 bases and J by 4 bases; unmatched bases: 6. Looked up from germline, CDR1 is SEHNR and CDR2 is FQNEAQ (reference sequence). CDR3 amino acids: CASSLGTGPSYGYTF. The CDR3 DNA sequence: TGTGCCAGCAGCTTGGGGACAGGGCCGTCCTATGGCTACACCTTC.

The V and J genes are TRBV27 and TRBJ1-1, with D hard to call. CDR3 length: 15 residues. V dropped 2 bases and J dropped 3 bases, with 13 bases sitting between them. Germline V CDR1 and CDR2: MNHEY, SMNVEV (reference sequence). CDR3: CASSLTRNGYTEAFF. CDR3 bases: TGTGCCAGCAGTTTAACCCGTAACGGGTACACTGAAGCTTTCTTT.

The J gene is TRBJ1-5, the V gene TRBV28; 10 nucleotides align to TRBD1. The CDR3 totals 16 residues. The V and J ends lost 7 bases and 4 bases, in that order; junction bases with no gene match: 10. Germline V gene sequence: CDR1 MDHEN, CDR2 SYDVKM. Here the CDR3 reads CASKASGQGLNQPQHF. The DNA of the CDR3 is TGTGCCAGCAAGGCGTCGGGACAGGGGCTTAATCAGCCCCAGCATTTT.

The chain links TRBV15 to TRBJ1-5, with D possibly TRBD1 on 6 matching bases. The CDR3 is 14 amino acids. Germline values: CDR1 LNHNV, CDR2 YYDKDF (reference sequence). With 5 bases removed from V and 1 base from J, the gap between germline ends came to 9 bases. The CDR3, as DNA: TGTGCCACCAGCGTCGACAGGAGCAATCAGCCCCAGCATTTT. It specifies CATSVDRSNQPQHF.

The V gene is TRBV3-1 (or the pseudogene TRBV3-2), the J gene TRBJ2-7; D unresolved. CDR1 is LGHDT and CDR2 is YNNKEL in the germline V gene (reference sequence). This CDR3 region has 14 residues. V shed 0 bases and J shed 0 bases, with 6 bases lying between them. CDR3 bases: TGTGCCAGCAGCCAAGACCAGGCCTCCTACGAGCAGTACTTC. Residues: CASSQDQASYEQYF.

The gene calls are TRBV3-1 (or the pseudogene TRBV3-2) and TRBJ2-5, with D unresolved. The V and J ends lost 4 bases and 5 bases respectively, with 8 bases between them. CDR3 size: 12 residues. CDR1 LGHDT and CDR2 YNNKEL come from the germline V gene (reference sequence). The CDR3 spells CASSLTGETQYF. The CDR3 DNA is TGTGCCAGCAGCCTTACCGGGGAGACCCAGTACTTC.

This rearrangement joins TRBV19 to TRBJ2-3, with D unresolved. CDR3 length: 16 residues. Trimming removed 5 bases at V and 0 bases at J, with 15 bases between. The germline V gene encodes CDR1 LNHDA and CDR2 SQIVND (reference sequence). The CDR3 nucleotides are TGTGCCAGTAGTCTTCGGTCGGTTTCTAGCACAGATACGCAGTATTTT. Translating it yields CASSLRSVSSTDTQYF.

V and J are TRBV9 and TRBJ1-2, with 7 bases identical to TRBD1. Germline CDR1 SGDLS, CDR2 YYNGEE. The V segment lost 5 bases and the J segment 4 bases; nucleotides outside the gene matches: 11. The CDR3 consists of 15 residues. The CDR3 DNA sequence: TGTGCCAGCAGTGAACGGACAGGCCTTTTCTATGGCTACACCTTC. Translated: CASSERTGLFYGYTF.

Here the CDR3 reads CASSLNGREQYF. CDR3 DNA sequence: TGTGCCAGCAGCCTGAACGGGAGGGAGCAGTACTTC. The rearrangement links TRBV7-9 to TRBJ2-7, with TRBD2 identical over 7 bases. The CDR3 is 12 amino acids. V lost 5 bases to trimming and J lost 7 bases; unmatched junction nucleotides: 5. The germline CDR1 and CDR2 sequences are SEHNR and FQNEAQ (reference sequence).

The V call is TRBV19, the J call TRBJ1-4, with a possible D match to TRBD1 (6 bases). V was trimmed by 6 bases and J by 8 bases, leaving 19 bases between them. CDR1 is LNHDA, CDR2 SQIVND, per germline (reference sequence). This CDR3 spans 15 amino acids. The CDR3 coding sequence is TGTGCCAGTAGCAGGCGGGGGGCGCCCCACGAAAAACTGTTTTTT. It is translated as CASSRRGAPHEKLFF.

The chain is built from TRBV5-7 and TRBJ1-2; D is unresolved. TRBV5-7 is designated an ORF whose function remains uncertain. The CDR3 has 14 residues. The V and J ends lost 4 bases and 6 bases respectively, with 16 bases between them. The CDR3 protein is CASSVDRDEDGYTF. The CDR3 nucleotides read TGTGCCAGCAGCGTTGACCGAGATGAGGATGGCTACACCTTC.

A single count supports this clone. The chain recombines TRBV27 with TRBJ2-7, with TRBD1 matching 7 bases. Germline V gene data show CDR1 as MNHEY and CDR2 as SMNVEV (reference sequence). The CDR3 runs 13 residues. The J segment lost 2 bases and the V segment lost 5 bases, leaving 3 bases of the junction unmatched. This chain's CDR3 is CASSTTGAYEQYF. CDR3 bases: TGTGCCAGCAGTACCACAGGGGCCTACGAGCAGTACTTC.